These 32 T cell receptor beta chains share one sample of origin, sequenced in a study of shared clonotypes between healthy human individuals. Some clones are missing from TCRdb's copy, which holds only in-frame ones; the method was immunoSEQ multiplex PCR. This table holds 2 million or so clones, about 95% found once. Naivety among CD8 cells was defined by CD45RO negativity and positive CCR7 selection, thereby excluding terminally differentiated effector memory CD45RA+ cells. Sequencing used naive CD8+ T cells sorted from blood. The receptors stem from a man aged 18 to 29 in good health.

Turning to this clone: Other DNA sequences within the sample encode an identical CDR3. The V gene is TRBV5-6, the J gene TRBJ2-1, with D perhaps TRBD1 or TRBD2 (5 bases each). CDR1 is SGHDT, CDR2 YYEEEE, per germline. The CDR3 runs 14 residues. V dropped 2 bases and J dropped 4 bases, with 10 bases sitting between them. CDR3 protein: CASSFGTGYNEQFF. In DNA form, the CDR3 reads TGTGCCAGCAGCTTTGGGACGGGGTACAATGAGCAGTTCTTC.

About this clone: Other DNA sequences in the sample encode the same CDR3. This chain connects TRBV28 to TRBJ2-7, with D unclear. CDR3 length equals 13 residues. Per germline, CDR1 MDHEN and CDR2 SYDVKM. V lost 5 bases and J lost 1, with 9 bases in between. The CDR3 region has the DNA TGTGCCAGCAGTCCCAGGAATTCCTACGAGCAGTACTTC. It translates to CASSPRNSYEQYF.

The V gene is TRBV6-1, the J gene TRBJ2-3, with D possibly TRBD2 on 5 matching bases. The germline V gene encodes CDR1 MNHNS and CDR2 SASEGT. The V gene lost 0 bases and the J gene lost 10 bases, with 14 bases spanning the gap. The CDR3 runs to 14 residues. In nucleotides, the CDR3 is TGTGCCAGCAGTGAAGCGCCTGGACTCGTTGCGCAGTATTTT. This encodes CASSEAPGLVAQYF.

The rearrangement joins TRBV27 to TRBJ2-5, with 12 bases matching TRBD2. Trimming at V came to 5 bases and at J to 3 bases, leaving 4 bases not matched to a gene. In germline, CDR1 is MNHEY, CDR2 SMNVEV (reference sequence). The CDR3 totals 15 residues. CDR3 protein: CASSDLAGGKETQYF. CDR3 nucleotide sequence: TGTGCCAGCAGTGATCTAGCGGGGGGGAAAGAGACCCAGTACTTC.

For this clone: Other DNA variants within this sample encode the same CDR3. The chain has TRBV7-8 and TRBJ2-7; D possibly uses TRBD1 or TRBD2 (5 bases each). Trimming shortened V by 1 base and J by 0 bases, and 7 bases separated the two germline ends. CDR1 is SGHVS, CDR2 FQNEAQ, per germline. This CDR3 has 14 residues. The chain's CDR3 is CASSLGGTSYEQYF. The CDR3 bases are TGTGCCAGCAGCTTAGGGGGGACCTCCTACGAGCAGTACTTC.

This clone occurred a few times. In the same sample, other DNA sequences code for this CDR3. The chain carries TRBV6-5 and TRBJ1-5; D ambiguous. Trimming stripped 2 bases from V and 2 bases from J, with 7 bases between. The CDR3 has 14 residues. From germline, CDR1 is MNHEY and CDR2 SVGAGI. The CDR3: CASSYREGNQPQHF. CDR3 in DNA: TGTGCCAGCAGTTACAGGGAGGGCAATCAGCCCCAGCATTTT.

V gene TRBV10-1 combines with J gene TRBJ2-1; TRBD2 agrees at 15 bases. Germline CDR1 reads WNHNN; CDR2 reads SYGVQD (reference sequence). Trimming took 6 bases from V and 5 from J; bases not matched to a gene: 5. This CDR3 has 16 amino acids. CDR3 nucleotide sequence: TGCGCCAGCAGCTTCGGACTAGCGGGAGGGGACAATGAGCAGTTCTTC. Its translation: CASSFGLAGGDNEQFF.

The V and J genes are TRBV4-3 and TRBJ2-7; 7 bases map to TRBD1. V dropped 4 bases and J dropped 3; count of bases not matched to a gene: 9. The germline V gene has CDR1 LGHNA and CDR2 YSLEER. The CDR3 runs to 15 residues. The CDR3 nucleotides read TGCGCCAGCAGCCCTGCCCGGGACAGCCACTACGAGCAGTACTTC. It translates to CASSPARDSHYEQYF.

This rearrangement joins TRBV11-2 to TRBJ2-7, with 9 bases aligning to TRBD1. The V gene end was trimmed by 2 bases and the J gene end by 1 base; junction bases not matched to a gene: 3. The CDR3 sequence is 15 residues long. Germline values: CDR1 SGHAT, CDR2 FQNNGV. The DNA for the CDR3 is TGTGCCAGCAGCTTACCCGGGACAGGGTCCTACGAGCAGTACTTC. Translated: CASSLPGTGSYEQYF.

This clone was observed a handful of times. The V call is TRBV5-1, the J call TRBJ1-6; no clear D gene. This CDR3 is built from 13 residues. Germline CDR1 is SGHRS and CDR2 is YFSETQ. Between the trimmed V and J ends, which lost 0 bases and 10 bases, there was a span of 8 bases. CDR3 bases: TGCGCCAGCAGCTTGGGGGTTGAATCACCCCTCCACTTT. Protein product: CASSLGVESPLHF.

The chain couples TRBV6-5 to TRBJ2-7; D assignment may be TRBD1 or TRBD2 (6 bases each). V dropped 4 bases and J dropped 5 bases, with 15 bases sitting between them. The CDR3 runs to 14 residues. CDR1 is MNHEY and CDR2 is SVGAGI in the germline V gene. The CDR3 DNA is TGTGCCAGCAGTTTCGGGGGCGGAGGCGACGAGCAGTACTTC. Translating it yields CASSFGGGGDEQYF.

This clone appeared once. This chain joins TRBV27 and TRBJ1-1; a possible D gene is TRBD1 (6 bases). Trimming took 6 bases from V and 1 from J, leaving 12 bases between them. The CDR3 loop spans 14 amino acids. Germline CDR1 MNHEY, CDR2 SMNVEV (reference sequence). The CDR3 is CASRPGEGNTEAFF. CDR3 bases: TGTGCCAGCAGGCCAGGGGAGGGGAACACTGAAGCTTTCTTT.

A note on this clone: Other DNA sequences in this sample translate to the same CDR3. The gene calls are TRBV9 and TRBJ2-7; TRBD1 is a possible D gene (5 bases). This CDR3 has 15 residues. V was pared by 0 bases and J by 0 bases, with 10 bases between. Germline V gene data show CDR1 as SGDLS and CDR2 as YYNGEE. The CDR3 reads CASSVGWGSSYEQYF. The CDR3, as DNA: TGTGCCAGCAGCGTAGGATGGGGCAGCTCCTACGAGCAGTACTTC. Variable domain in full (rest from reference TRBV9 and TRBJ2-7): DSGVTQTPKHLITATGQRVTLRCSPRSGDLSVYWYQQSLDQGLQFLIQYYNGEERAKGNILERFSAQQFPDLHSELNLSSLELGDSALYFCASSVGWGSSYEQYFGPGTRLTVT.

Turning to this clone: This sample includes further DNA sequences coding for the same CDR3. V is TRBV4-1 and J is TRBJ2-7; TRBD1 is a possible D gene (5 bases). V shed 0 bases and J shed 3 bases, with 9 bases lying between them. The germline CDR1 and CDR2 sequences are MGHRA and YSYEKL. CDR3 length equals 14 residues. This CDR3 reads CASSQDRGFYEQYF. Here the CDR3 DNA reads TGCGCCAGCAGCCAAGATAGGGGTTTCTACGAGCAGTACTTC.

Concerning this clone: Because the CDR3's place on the DNA is in doubt, the DNA is left out and the CDR3 is given as listed by TCRdb. V gene TRBV27 combines with J gene TRBJ2-7; the D segment call TRBD2 is taken from the table without a DNA check. CDR1 MNHEY and CDR2 SMNVEV come from the germline V gene (reference sequence). Counting both end residues, the CDR3 totals 15 amino acids. The CDR3 loop reads CASSSSTSGIDEQYF.

The V call is TRBV28, the J call TRBJ2-7, with D perhaps matching TRBD1 (6 bases). The germline V gene has CDR1 MDHEN and CDR2 SYDVKM. The ends were cut back, 7 bases at V and 1 base at J, with 14 bases in the middle. The CDR3 is made up of 14 amino acids. The CDR3 nucleotides are TGTGCCAGCACCCTGACAGGTTCATCCTACGAGCAGTACTTC. Amino acid sequence: CASTLTGSSYEQYF.

The chain links TRBV9 to TRBJ2-7; TRBD1 agrees at 8 bases. This CDR3 is 14 amino acids long. V lost 1 base to trimming and J lost 4 bases; unmatched junction nucleotides: 4. Germline-derived CDR1 and CDR2 are SGDLS and YYNGEE. The CDR3 DNA reads as TGTGCCAGCAGCGTATCAGGGACAGGTTACGAGCAGTACTTC. It is translated as CASSVSGTGYEQYF.

This rearrangement joins TRBV5-6 to TRBJ2-3, with 7 bases identical to TRBD2. The germline V gene encodes CDR1 SGHDT and CDR2 YYEEEE. V shed 4 bases and J 2 bases; nucleotides not matched to a gene: 7. The CDR3 is 15 amino acids. The CDR3 region has the DNA TGTGCCAGCAGCCTTGCTAGCGGCTACACAGATACGCAGTATTTT. Protein: CASSLASGYTDTQYF.

This clone has a single count. The CDR3 coding sequence is TGTGCCTGGAGTTTTGGACAACCTAACGAGCAGTACTTC. This codes for CAWSFGQPNEQYF. The rearrangement joins TRBV30 to TRBJ2-7; D may be TRBD1 (5 bases). The CDR3 has 13 residues. The V gene's germline CDR1 is GTSNPN and CDR2 SVGIG (reference sequence). Trimming pared 2 bases from V and 5 bases from J, leaving 13 bases between.

The rearrangement uses TRBV19 and TRBJ1-5; TRBD1 matches 9 bases. The V and J ends lost 7 bases and 5 bases, in that order; junction bases with no gene match: 6. The CDR3 loop spans 14 amino acids. Germline V gives CDR1 LNHDA, CDR2 SQIVND (reference sequence). This CDR3 is CASTRDRDHQPQHF. CDR3 sequence (DNA): TGTGCCAGTACCCGGGACAGGGATCATCAGCCCCAGCATTTT.

This chain links TRBV2 with TRBJ2-5; a weak D match, TRBD2 (5 bases). Germline values: CDR1 SNHLY, CDR2 FYNNEI. The CDR3 spans 15 residues. Trimming pared 11 bases from V and 3 bases from J, leaving 22 bases between. The CDR3 region is CAGGPGGVLKETQYF. The CDR3 nucleotides read TGTGCCGGAGGTCCTGGCGGCGTTTTGAAAGAGACCCAGTACTTC.

The chain joins TRBV6-5 to TRBJ2-7; no firm D call. The CDR3 spans 14 residues. Trimming stripped 4 bases from V and 3 bases from J, with 13 bases between. In germline, CDR1 is MNHEY, CDR2 SVGAGI. Here the CDR3 DNA reads TGTGCCAGCAGTTTTCTAGAATCTGGCTACGAGCAGTACTTC. Its protein product is CASSFLESGYEQYF.

A note on this clone: Other DNA sequences within the sample encode an identical CDR3. The rearrangement joins TRBV11-1 to TRBJ2-7; D gene unclear. Germline CDR1 SGHAT, CDR2 FQDESV (reference sequence). Trimming cost V 1 base and J 2 bases, with 6 bases left between them. This CDR3 has 13 amino acids. DNA of the CDR3: TGTGCCAGCAGCTTAGGGACGGCCTACGAGCAGTACTTC. This encodes CASSLGTAYEQYF.

This clone was seen a few times. The sample carries other DNA sequences with the same CDR3. J is TRBJ2-2 and V is TRBV30; D perhaps matches TRBD2 (6 bases). CDR3 length: 12 amino acids. V gave up 2 bases and J gave up 7 bases, with 8 bases separating them. Germline V CDR1 and CDR2: GTSNPN, SVGIG (reference sequence). The CDR3 region is CAWSPGGGELFF. CDR3 nucleotides: TGTGCCTGGAGTCCCGGGGGCGGGGAGCTGTTTTTT.

The rearrangement uses TRBV9 and TRBJ2-1; 9 positions agree with TRBD1. This CDR3 has 15 amino acids. Germline CDR1 is SGDLS and CDR2 is YYNGEE. V lost 3 bases and J lost 8; bases outside the gene matches: 9. The CDR3 DNA sequence: TGTGCCAGCAGCGCCTGGGACAGGGTGGCGGATGAGCAGTTCTTC. Encoded protein: CASSAWDRVADEQFF.

The chain employs TRBV19 and TRBJ2-7, with D unclear. This CDR3 contains 12 residues. Trimming stripped 1 base from V and 5 bases from J, with 6 bases between. Looked up from germline, CDR1 is LNHDA and CDR2 is SQIVND (reference sequence). Here the CDR3 DNA reads TGTGCCAGTAGTATAGGATCAGACGAGCAGTACTTC. It encodes CASSIGSDEQYF.

The J gene is TRBJ2-3, the V gene TRBV27; TRBD2 aligns across 7 bases. The CDR3 has 15 residues. Germline V gene sequence: CDR1 MNHEY, CDR2 SMNVEV (reference sequence). V shed 7 bases and J 0 bases; nucleotides not matched to a gene: 7. The CDR3 region has the DNA TGTGCCAGCACGTGGTGGGGGGGGAGCACAGATACGCAGTATTTT. Translation gives CASTWWGGSTDTQYF.

This chain connects TRBV4-1 to TRBJ2-7, with 9 bases fitting TRBD1. The CDR3 consists of 16 residues. Germline V gene lookup returns CDR1 MGHRA and CDR2 YSYEKL. V lost 3 bases and J lost 1; bases outside the gene matches: 7. The CDR3 loop reads CASSHATGGASYEQYF. The CDR3 bases are TGCGCCAGCAGCCATGCAACAGGGGGCGCGTCCTACGAGCAGTACTTC.

This chain connects TRBV6-5 to TRBJ1-1; TRBD1 is a possible D gene (6 bases). V lost 0 bases and J 0 bases, leaving 11 bases between the germline ends. This CDR3 is 16 amino acids long. Germline values: CDR1 MNHEY, CDR2 SVGAGI. The chain's CDR3 is CASSYSPTGMNTEAFF. CDR3 DNA sequence: TGTGCCAGCAGTTACTCACCGACAGGAATGAACACTGAAGCTTTCTTT.

This chain connects TRBV15 to TRBJ2-1; perhaps TRBD2 as D (5 bases). CDR3 length: 13 residues. V gave up 0 bases and J gave up 11 bases, with 11 bases separating them. Germline CDR1 reads LNHNV; CDR2 reads YYDKDF (reference sequence). CDR3 sequence (DNA): TGTGCCACCAGCAGAGATCGAGGGCAGCAGCAGTTCTTC. It specifies CATSRDRGQQQFF.

Comment on this clone: The sample has other DNA sequences that encode this CDR3 too. V gene TRBV5-1 combines with J gene TRBJ2-5, with D possibly matching TRBD2 (5 bases). The germline gives CDR1 SGHRS, CDR2 YFSETQ. The ends were cut back, 3 bases at V and 5 bases at J, with 8 bases in the middle. CDR3 size: 12 residues. The CDR3 coding sequence is TGCGCCAGCAGCTCGGGCGGGGAGACCCAGTACTTC. Translating it yields CASSSGGETQYF.

Details on this clone: The sample carries other DNA sequences with the same CDR3. The V and J genes are TRBV9 and TRBJ2-1, with TRBD2 matching 13 bases. CDR1 and CDR2 (germline): SGDLS, YYNGEE. After removal of 0 bases from V and 8 bases from J, the junction contained 2 bases not matched to a gene. This CDR3 region has 15 residues. The CDR3 region is CASSVGTSGGDEQFF. CDR3 coding DNA: TGTGCCAGCAGCGTAGGGACTAGCGGGGGTGATGAGCAGTTCTTC.